This T cell receptor (beta chain) originates from a study of T cells in Graves' hyperthyroidism and ophthalmopathy. The study's findings and limits: Within blood appeared most thyroid clonotypes that had expanded above 0.001. The model predicted ophthalmopathy a median approximately seven months before onset. Ophthalmopathy was separated from stable hyperthyroidism by a 13 V-J model.

Used for diagnoses were clinical symptoms, serum thyroxine and TRAb, thyroid ultrasound and orbital computed tomography. As for this clonotype: Its antigen remains unidentified.

The source material, RNA transcripts, was used to amplify TCR beta CDR3 regions. Carried out on the TCR CDR3, a first-round RT-PCR used the HTBI primer set. TCRdb reprocessed the multiplex PCR reads via MiXCR and lists one record per CDR3 protein. The repertoire holds 500,000 to 800,000 distinct CDR3 sequences, with 40% to 55% as singletons. Trimming cost V 5 bases and J 9 bases, with 13 bases left between them. Germline V lookup: CDR1 SGHVS, CDR2 FNYEAQ. The CDR3 length is 12 residues. Sequencing used peripheral blood or thyroid tissue (not recorded which). The chain carries TRBV7-6 and TRBJ1-2, with D unclear. The TCR comes from an adult man with Graves' disease, either hyperthyroidism or ophthalmopathy (not recorded which). In DNA form, the CDR3 reads TGTGCCAGCAGCCAAGATGGCAGGAGCTACACCTTC. This codes for CASSQDGRSYTF.